The text below deals with one T cell receptor beta chain. Its antigen remains unidentified. TCRdb keeps only in-frame clones here, not all; method: immunoSEQ multiplex PCR. The sample holds 6,700 or so clones; approximately 72% are singletons and the top ten take over 20%. This entry belongs to a study of CD4+ T cells in melanoma. Findings and limits, study-wide: CD8+ T cell, macrophage and B cell function reportedly correlated with neoantigen-specific CD4+ T cells. Reportedly, melanoma neoantigen-specific CD4+ T cells showed varied differentiation states.

Germline V lookup: CDR1 SGHRS, CDR2 YFSETQ. The CDR3 runs to 15 residues. V was pared by 0 bases and J by 8 bases, with 8 bases of the junction left unmatched. The chain is built from TRBV5-1 and TRBJ1-2; 9 bases match TRBD1. Sample: cells from a culture (not recorded whether cultured in vitro). This receptor was identified in a human donor with melanoma. In DNA, the CDR3 is TGCGCCAGCAGCTTGGAGGGACAGGGCATGGACGGCTACACCTTC. Translating gives CASSLEGQGMDGYTF.